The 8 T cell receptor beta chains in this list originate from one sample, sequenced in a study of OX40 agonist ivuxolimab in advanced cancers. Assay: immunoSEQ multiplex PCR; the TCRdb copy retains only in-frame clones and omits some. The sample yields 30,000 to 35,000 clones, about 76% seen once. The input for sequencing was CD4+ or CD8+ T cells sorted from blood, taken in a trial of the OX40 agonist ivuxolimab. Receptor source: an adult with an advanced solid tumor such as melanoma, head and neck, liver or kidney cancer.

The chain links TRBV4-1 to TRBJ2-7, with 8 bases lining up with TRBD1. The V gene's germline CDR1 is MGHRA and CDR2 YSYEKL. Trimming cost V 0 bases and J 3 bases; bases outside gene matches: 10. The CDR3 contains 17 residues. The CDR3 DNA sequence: TGCGCCAGCAGCCAAGATAGTTGGCAGGGGGCGGACTACGAGCAGTACGTC. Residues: CASSQDSWQGADYEQYV.

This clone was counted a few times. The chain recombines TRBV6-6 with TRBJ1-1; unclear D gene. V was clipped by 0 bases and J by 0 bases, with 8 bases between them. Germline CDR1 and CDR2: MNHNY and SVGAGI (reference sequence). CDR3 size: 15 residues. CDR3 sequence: CASSYSQSLNTEAFF. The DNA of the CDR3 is TGTGCCAGCAGTTACTCTCAGTCCTTGAACACTGAAGCTTTCTTT.

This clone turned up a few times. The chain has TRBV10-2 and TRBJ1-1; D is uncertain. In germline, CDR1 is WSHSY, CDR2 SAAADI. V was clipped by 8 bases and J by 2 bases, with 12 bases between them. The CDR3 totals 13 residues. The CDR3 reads CASFDGPNTEAFF. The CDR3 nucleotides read TGCGCCAGCTTCGACGGTCCAAACACTGAAGCTTTCTTT.

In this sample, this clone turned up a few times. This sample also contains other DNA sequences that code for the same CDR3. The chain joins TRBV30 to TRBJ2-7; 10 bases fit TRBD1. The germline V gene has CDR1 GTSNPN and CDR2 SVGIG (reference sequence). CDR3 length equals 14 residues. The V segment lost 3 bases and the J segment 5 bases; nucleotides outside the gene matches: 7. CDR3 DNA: TGTGCCTGGAGCTCGGACAGGGGGGCCCACGAGCAGTACGTC. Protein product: CAWSSDRGAHEQYV.

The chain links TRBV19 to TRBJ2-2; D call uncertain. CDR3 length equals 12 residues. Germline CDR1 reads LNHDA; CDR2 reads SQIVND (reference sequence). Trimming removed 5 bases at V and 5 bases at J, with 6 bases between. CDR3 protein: CASSEATGELFF. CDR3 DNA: TGTGCCAGTAGTGAAGCGACCGGGGAGCTGTTTTTT. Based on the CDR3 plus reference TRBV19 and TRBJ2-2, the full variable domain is DGGITQSPKYLFRKEGQNVTLSCEQNLNHDAMYWYRQDPGQGLRLIYYSQIVNDFQKGDIAEGYSVSREKKESFPLTVTSAQKNPTAFYLCASSEATGELFFGEGSRLTVL.

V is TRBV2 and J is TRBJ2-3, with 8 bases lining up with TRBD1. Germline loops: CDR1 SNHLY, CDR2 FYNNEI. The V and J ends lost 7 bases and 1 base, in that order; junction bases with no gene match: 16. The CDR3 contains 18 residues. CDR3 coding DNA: TGTGCCAGCATAAATTTGCAGGGGGCAGATTTAGGCACAGATACGCAGTATTTT. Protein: CASINLQGADLGTDTQYF.

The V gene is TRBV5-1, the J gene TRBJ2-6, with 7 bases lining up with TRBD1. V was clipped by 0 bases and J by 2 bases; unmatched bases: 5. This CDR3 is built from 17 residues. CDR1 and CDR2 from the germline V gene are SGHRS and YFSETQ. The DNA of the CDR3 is TGCGCCAGCAGCTTGGCCCAGACAGGGCCTGGGGCCAACGTCCTGACTTTC. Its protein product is CASSLAQTGPGANVLTF.

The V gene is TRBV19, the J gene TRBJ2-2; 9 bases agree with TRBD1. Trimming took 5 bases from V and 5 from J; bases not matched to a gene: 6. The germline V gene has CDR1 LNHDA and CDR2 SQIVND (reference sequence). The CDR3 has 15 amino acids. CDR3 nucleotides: TGTGCCAGTAGTCCCGGGACAGGGATTACCGGGGAGCTGTTTTTT. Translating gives CASSPGTGITGELFF.